Listed below are T cell receptor beta chains from one sample, sequenced in a study of Ad26.COV2.S vaccination and SARS-CoV-2 variants. Using immunoSEQ multiplex PCR, the repertoire was profiled, and TCRdb retains in-frame clones only, with some absent. In the table there are 200,000 to 300,000 clones, more than 75% of which are singletons. Source: peripheral blood, taken in a trial of Ad26.COV2.S vaccine versus placebo. All receptors derive from a person between 18 and 60 years old who received the Ad26.COV2.S COVID-19 vaccine or a placebo. The CDR3 runs from the conserved cysteine through the conserved F or W.

TRBV30,CAWSVGQGQPQHF
TRBV28,CASNTPGRGTYEQYF
TRBV28,CASSFEGLVSYEQYF
TRBV9,CASGKYRAGELFF
TRBV30,CAWSVAGDQPQHF
TRBV6-2/TRBV6-3,CASSWVAVNTGELFF
TRBV2,CASNTGGYGTDTQYF
TRBV12-3/TRBV12-4,CASSLSLVRTQYF
TRBV4-2,CASSPREGKRYESNEQFF
TRBV7-2,CASSKDIYGYTF
TRBV11-2,CASSSLGELGAFF